These 2 T cell receptor beta chains were all obtained from the same sample, sequenced in a study of shared T cell receptors in the human thymus. TCRdb's copy holds only in-frame clones and misses some; the assay was immunoSEQ multiplex PCR. Found here are about 660,000 clones, approximately 90% of them singletons; the top ten hold 0.0095% to 0.013%. These records were also assigned to another study, of human thymus T cells.

Sequencing was carried out using thymocytes. The receptors here all came from a boy younger than two with a congenital heart defect.

The rearrangement links TRBV27 to TRBJ2-3; the D gene is possibly TRBD2 (5 bases). There are 15 residues in the CDR3. V lost 6 bases and J lost 2, with 15 bases in between. Germline assignment: CDR1 MNHEY and CDR2 SMNVEV (reference sequence). CDR3 bases: TGTGCCAGCAGCCGGAGGCGGGTCCTCACAGATACGCAGTATTTT. Translated, it gives CASSRRRVLTDTQYF.

In DNA, the CDR3 is TGCGCCAGCAGTACCGGGACAGGGGGTCCCTCTAACTCCTACAATGAGCAGTTCTTC. Translated, it gives CASSTGTGGPSNSYNEQFF. V and J are TRBV10-1 and TRBJ2-1; 11 bases align to TRBD1. V shed 5 bases, J shed 0 bases, and the junction held 12 bases outside the gene matches. The length of the CDR3 is 19 residues. Germline loops: CDR1 WNHNN, CDR2 SYGVQD (reference sequence).